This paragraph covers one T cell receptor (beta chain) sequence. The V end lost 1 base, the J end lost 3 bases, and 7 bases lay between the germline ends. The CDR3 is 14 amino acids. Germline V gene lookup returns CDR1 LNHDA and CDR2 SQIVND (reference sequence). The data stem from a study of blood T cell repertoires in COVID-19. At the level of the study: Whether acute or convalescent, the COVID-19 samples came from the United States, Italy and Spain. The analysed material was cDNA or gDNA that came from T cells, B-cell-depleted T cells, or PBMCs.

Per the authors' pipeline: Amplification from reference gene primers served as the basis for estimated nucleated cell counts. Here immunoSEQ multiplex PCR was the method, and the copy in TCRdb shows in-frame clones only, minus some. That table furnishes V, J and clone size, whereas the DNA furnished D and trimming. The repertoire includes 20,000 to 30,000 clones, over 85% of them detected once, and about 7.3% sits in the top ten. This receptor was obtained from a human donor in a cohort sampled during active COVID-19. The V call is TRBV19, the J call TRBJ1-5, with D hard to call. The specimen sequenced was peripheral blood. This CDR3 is CASSIGRINQPQHF. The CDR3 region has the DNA TGTGCCAGTAGTATAGGGCGGATCAATCAGCCCCAGCATTTT.